The sequence of this T cell receptor (beta chain) was determined in a study of monozygotic twins with inflammatory bowel disease. No T cells were sorted before total RNA was taken from whole blood. The CDR3 length is 18 residues. The germline CDR1 and CDR2 sequences are SGHNT and YYREEE (reference sequence). Input per TCR library consisted of roughly 4,000 ng of total RNA. The template switching step added UMIs that contained a 6-nucleotide sample barcode. With the 5' RACE reads reprocessed, TCRdb shows one record per CDR3 protein and no DNA. Recorded for this sample: approximately 400,000 distinct CDR3 sequences.

Sequencing input: blood. The genes are TRBV5-4 and TRBJ2-6; TCRdb gives TRBD1 as the D gene, but with no DNA this cannot be confirmed. This TCR was sampled from a human donor with ulcerative colitis or Crohn's disease, or a healthy co-twin of an affected twin (not recorded which). CDR3 sequence reads: CASSRRDRVVSGANVLTF.